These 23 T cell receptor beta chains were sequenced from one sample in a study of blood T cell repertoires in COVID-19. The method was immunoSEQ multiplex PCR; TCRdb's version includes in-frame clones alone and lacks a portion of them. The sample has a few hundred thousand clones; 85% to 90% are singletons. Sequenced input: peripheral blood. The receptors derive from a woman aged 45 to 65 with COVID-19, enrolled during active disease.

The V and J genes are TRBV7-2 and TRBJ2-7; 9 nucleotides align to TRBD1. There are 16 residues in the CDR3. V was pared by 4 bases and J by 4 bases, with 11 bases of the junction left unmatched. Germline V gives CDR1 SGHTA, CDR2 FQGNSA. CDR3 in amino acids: CASSSRTGTGLYEQYF. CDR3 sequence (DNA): TGTGCCAGCAGCTCCCGGACCGGGACAGGGCTTTACGAGCAGTACTTC.

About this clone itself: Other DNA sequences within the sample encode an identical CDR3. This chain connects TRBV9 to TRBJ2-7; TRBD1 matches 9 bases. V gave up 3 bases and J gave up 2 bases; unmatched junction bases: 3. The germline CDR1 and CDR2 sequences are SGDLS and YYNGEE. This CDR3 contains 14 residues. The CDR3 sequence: CASSAGTGTYEQYF. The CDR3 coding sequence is TGTGCCAGCAGCGCGGGGACAGGGACCTACGAGCAGTACTTC.

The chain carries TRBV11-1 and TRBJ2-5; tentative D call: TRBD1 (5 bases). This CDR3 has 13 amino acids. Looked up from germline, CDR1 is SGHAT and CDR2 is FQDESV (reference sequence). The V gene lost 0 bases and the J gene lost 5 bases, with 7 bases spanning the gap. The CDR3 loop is CASSLARAETQYF. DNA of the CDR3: TGTGCCAGCAGCTTAGCCAGGGCGGAGACCCAGTACTTC.

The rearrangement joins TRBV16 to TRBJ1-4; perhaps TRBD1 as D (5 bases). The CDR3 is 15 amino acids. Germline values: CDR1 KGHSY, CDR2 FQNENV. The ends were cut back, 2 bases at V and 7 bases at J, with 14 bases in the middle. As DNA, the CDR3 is TGTGCCAGCAGCCAAATGGGTGGGGCAAGTGAAAAACTGTTTTTT. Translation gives CASSQMGGASEKLFF.

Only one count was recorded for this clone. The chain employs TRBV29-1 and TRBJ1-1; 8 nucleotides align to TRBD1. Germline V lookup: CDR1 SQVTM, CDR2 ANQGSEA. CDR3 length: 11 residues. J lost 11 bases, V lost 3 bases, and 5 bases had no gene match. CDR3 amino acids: CSVDGTGDAFF. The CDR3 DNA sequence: TGCAGCGTTGATGGGACAGGTGACGCTTTCTTT.

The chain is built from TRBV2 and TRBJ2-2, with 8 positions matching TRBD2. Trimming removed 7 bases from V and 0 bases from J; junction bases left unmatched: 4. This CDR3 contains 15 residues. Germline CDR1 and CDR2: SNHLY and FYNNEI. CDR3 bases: TGTGCCAGCACTTACGGGAGGGCGAACACCGGGGAGCTGTTTTTT. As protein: CASTYGRANTGELFF.

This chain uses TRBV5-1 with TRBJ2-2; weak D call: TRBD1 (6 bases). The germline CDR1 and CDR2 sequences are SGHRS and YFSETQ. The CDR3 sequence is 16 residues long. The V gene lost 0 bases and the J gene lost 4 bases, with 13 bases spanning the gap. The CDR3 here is CASSLVSGVITGELFF. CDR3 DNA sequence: TGCGCCAGCAGCTTGGTTTCAGGGGTGATCACCGGGGAGCTGTTTTTT. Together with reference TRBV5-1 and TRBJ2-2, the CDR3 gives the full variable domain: KAGVTQTPRYLIKTRGQQVTLSCSPISGHRSVSWYQQTPGQGLQFLFEYFSETQRNKGNFPGRFSGRQFSNSRSEMNVSTLELGDSALYLCASSLVSGVITGELFFGEGSRLTVL.

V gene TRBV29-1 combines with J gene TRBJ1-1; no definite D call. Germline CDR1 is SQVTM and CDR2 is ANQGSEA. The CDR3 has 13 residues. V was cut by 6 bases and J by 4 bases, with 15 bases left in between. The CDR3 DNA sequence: TGCAGCGTCGGGAGAGGGAGGGCCACTGAAGCTTTCTTT. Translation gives CSVGRGRATEAFF.

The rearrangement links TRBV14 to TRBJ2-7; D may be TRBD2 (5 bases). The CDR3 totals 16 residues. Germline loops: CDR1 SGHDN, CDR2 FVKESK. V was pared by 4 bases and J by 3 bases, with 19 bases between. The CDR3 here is CASSRKRVSAIYEQYF. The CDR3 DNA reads TGTGCCAGCAGCCGTAAGAGGGTTTCCGCCATCTACGAGCAGTACTTC.

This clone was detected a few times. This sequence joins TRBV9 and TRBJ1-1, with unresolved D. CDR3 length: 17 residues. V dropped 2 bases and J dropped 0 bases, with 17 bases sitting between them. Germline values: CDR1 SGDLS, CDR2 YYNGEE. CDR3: CASSVSPRVSMNTEAFF. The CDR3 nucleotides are TGTGCCAGCAGCGTTTCCCCACGGGTCTCCATGAACACTGAAGCTTTCTTT. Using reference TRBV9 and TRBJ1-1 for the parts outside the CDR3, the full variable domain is DSGVTQTPKHLITATGQRVTLRCSPRSGDLSVYWYQQSLDQGLQFLIQYYNGEERAKGNILERFSAQQFPDLHSELNLSSLELGDSALYFCASSVSPRVSMNTEAFFGQGTRLTVV.

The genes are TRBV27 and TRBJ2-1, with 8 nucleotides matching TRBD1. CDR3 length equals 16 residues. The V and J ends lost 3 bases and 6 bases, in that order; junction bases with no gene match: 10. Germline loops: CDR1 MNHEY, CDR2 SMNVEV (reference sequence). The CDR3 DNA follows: TGTGCCAGCAGTTTGTGGCCGGGACAGGCTGTCAATGAGCAGTTCTTC. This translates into CASSLWPGQAVNEQFF.

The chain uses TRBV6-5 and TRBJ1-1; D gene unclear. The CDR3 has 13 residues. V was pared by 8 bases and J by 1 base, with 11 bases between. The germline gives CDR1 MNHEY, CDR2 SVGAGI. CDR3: CASYRSGNTEAFF. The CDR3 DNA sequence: TGTGCCAGCTACCGGTCGGGGAACACTGAAGCTTTCTTT.

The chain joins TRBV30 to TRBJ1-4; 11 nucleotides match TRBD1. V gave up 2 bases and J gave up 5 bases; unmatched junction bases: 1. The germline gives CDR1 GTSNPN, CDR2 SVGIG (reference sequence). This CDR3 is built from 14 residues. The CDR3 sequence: CAWSRDRGNEKLFF. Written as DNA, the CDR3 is TGTGCCTGGAGTCGGGACAGGGGGAATGAAAAACTGTTTTTT.

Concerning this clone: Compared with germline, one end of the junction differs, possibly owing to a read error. This CDR3 is CASSLVPRTSGSPQQTQYF. CDR3 coding DNA: TGTGCCAGCAGCTTAGTTCCCCGGACTAGCGGGAGCCCCCAACAGACCCAGTACTTC. The V and J genes are TRBV7-2 and TRBJ2-5, with 13 positions matching TRBD2. The CDR3 consists of 19 residues. Per the germline V gene, CDR1 is SGHTA and CDR2 is FQGNSA.

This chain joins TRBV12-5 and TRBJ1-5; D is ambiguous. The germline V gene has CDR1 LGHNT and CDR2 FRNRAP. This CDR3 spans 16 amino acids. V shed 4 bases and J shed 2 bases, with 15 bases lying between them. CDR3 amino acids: CASGSNAFSGNQPQHF. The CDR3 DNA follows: TGTGCTAGTGGTTCAAACGCATTTAGTGGCAATCAGCCCCAGCATTTT.

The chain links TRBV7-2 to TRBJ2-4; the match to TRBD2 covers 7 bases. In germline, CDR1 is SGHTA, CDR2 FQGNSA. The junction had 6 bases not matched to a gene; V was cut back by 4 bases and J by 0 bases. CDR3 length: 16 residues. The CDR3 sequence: CASSSQRTRAKNIQYF. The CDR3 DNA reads TGTGCCAGCAGCTCGCAGCGGACTAGAGCCAAAAACATTCAGTACTTC.

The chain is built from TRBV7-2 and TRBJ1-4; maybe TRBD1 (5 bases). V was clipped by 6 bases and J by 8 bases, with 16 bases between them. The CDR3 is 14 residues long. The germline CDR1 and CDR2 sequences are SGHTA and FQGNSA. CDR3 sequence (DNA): TGTGCCAGCAGGAGGGGACTAGCTGGGGAAAAACTGTTTTTT. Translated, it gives CASRRGLAGEKLFF.

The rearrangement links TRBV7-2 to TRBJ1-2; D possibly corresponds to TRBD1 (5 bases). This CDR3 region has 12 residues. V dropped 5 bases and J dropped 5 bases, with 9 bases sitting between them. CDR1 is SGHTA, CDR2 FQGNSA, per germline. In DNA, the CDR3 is TGTGCCAGCAGCCGAACAGGATATGGCTACACCTTC. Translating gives CASSRTGYGYTF.

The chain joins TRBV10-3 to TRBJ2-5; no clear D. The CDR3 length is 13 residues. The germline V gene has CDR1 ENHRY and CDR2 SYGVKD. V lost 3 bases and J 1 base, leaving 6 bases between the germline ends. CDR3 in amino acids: CAISDGPQETQYF. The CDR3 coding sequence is TGTGCCATCAGTGATGGGCCCCAAGAGACCCAGTACTTC.

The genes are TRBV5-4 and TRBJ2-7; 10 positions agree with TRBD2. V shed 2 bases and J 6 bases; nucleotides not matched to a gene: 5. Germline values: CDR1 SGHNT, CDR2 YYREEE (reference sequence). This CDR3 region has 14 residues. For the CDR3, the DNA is TGTGCCAGCAGCTTCCTAGCGGGAGCCGGCGAGCAGTACTTC. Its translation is CASSFLAGAGEQYF.

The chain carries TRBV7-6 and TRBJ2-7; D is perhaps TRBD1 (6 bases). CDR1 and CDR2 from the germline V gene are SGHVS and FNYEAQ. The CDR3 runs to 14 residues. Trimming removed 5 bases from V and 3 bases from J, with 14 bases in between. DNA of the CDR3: TGTGCCAGCAGCGGGTGGGGGCGGAGCTACGAGCAGTACTTC. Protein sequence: CASSGWGRSYEQYF.

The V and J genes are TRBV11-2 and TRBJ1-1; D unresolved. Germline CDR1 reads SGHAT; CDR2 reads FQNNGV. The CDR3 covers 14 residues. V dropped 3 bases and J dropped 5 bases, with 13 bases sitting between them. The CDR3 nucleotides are TGTGCCAGCAGCTTTCTCTCTATCGGGACTGAAGCTTTCTTT. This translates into CASSFLSIGTEAFF.

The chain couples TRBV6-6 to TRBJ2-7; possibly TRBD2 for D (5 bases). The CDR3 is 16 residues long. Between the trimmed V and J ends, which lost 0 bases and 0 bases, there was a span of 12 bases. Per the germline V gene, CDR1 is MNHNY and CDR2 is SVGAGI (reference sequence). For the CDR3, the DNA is TGTGCCAGCAGTTACTCGCCGGAGGATAGCTCCTACGAGCAGTACTTC. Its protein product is CASSYSPEDSSYEQYF.